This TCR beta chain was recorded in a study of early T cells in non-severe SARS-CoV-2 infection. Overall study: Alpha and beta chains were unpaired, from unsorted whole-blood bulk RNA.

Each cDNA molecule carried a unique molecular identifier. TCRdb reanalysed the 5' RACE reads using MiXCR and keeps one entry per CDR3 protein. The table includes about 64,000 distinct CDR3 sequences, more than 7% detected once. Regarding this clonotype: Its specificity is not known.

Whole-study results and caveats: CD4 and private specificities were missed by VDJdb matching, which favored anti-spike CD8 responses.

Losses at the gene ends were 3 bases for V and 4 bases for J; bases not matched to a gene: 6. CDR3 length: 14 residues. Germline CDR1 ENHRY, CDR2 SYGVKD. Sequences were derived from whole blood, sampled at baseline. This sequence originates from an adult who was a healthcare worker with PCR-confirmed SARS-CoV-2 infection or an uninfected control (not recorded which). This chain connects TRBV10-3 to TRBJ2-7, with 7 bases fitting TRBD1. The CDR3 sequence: CAISDAGGRYEQYF. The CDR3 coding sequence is TGTGCCATCAGTGATGCAGGGGGTAGATACGAGCAGTACTTC.